This T cell receptor (beta chain) was profiled in a study of blood T cells in healthy people across ages. Broader study findings: It was not known whether donors were CMV positive (a possible confounder of expanded clonotype changes). More naive CD4+ cells and higher diversity were found in long-lived than in aged donors. Reliance upon unsorted PBMCs precluded definitive naive versus antigen-experienced comparison. Roughly linear declines in TCR beta diversity per million T cells occurred with age.

This CDR3 has 13 amino acids. Germline loops: CDR1 SNHLY, CDR2 FYNNEI. Trimming shortened V by 3 bases and J by 5 bases, and 10 bases separated the two germline ends. The second PCR ran 7 to 11 cycles with a sample-barcoded 5' primer and J-beta primers. TCRdb redid the calling of the 5' RACE reads with MiXCR, one entry per CDR3 protein. The table lists hundreds of thousands of distinct CDR3 sequences, around three fifths of them singletons. Comment on this clonotype: Antigen specificity is unknown.

The sample comprised blood. The clonotype comes from a middle-aged man in good health. The rearrangement joins TRBV2 to TRBJ2-5; D is uncertain. CDR3 nucleotides: TGTGCCAGCAGTGATCTAGGAAAGGAGACCCAGTACTTC. Amino acids: CASSDLGKETQYF.